The rows below give T cell receptor beta chains drawn from one sample of a study of shared clonotypes between healthy human individuals. Generated by immunoSEQ multiplex PCR, the TCRdb table keeps only in-frame clones and is missing some. The repertoire holds about 2.1 million clones, with just over 90% as singletons. Sequenced input: naive CD8+ T cells from PBMCs. These receptors all come from a man younger than 35 in good health. Some clones in this sample may be carry-over from other donors' samples. Both conserved end residues are part of each CDR3. The D gene is left open where the match is weak. Clone size is not always given. Where it is, it says once, few, many or a class for expanded clones.

v_gene: TRBV7-6; abundance: .; j_gene: TRBJ2-5; d_gene: TRBD2; len: 19; CDR3nt: TGTGCCAGCAGCTTAGTCCCGGGACTAGCGGGAGGGTACCAAGAGACCCAGTACTTC; CDR3aa: CASSLVPGLAGGYQETQYF
v_gene: TRBV4-1; abundance: .; j_gene: TRBJ2-1; d_gene: .; len: 12; CDR3nt: TGCGCCAGCAGCCAAGGGGTCAATGAGCAGTTCTTC; CDR3aa: CASSQGVNEQFF
v_gene: TRBV29-1; abundance: .; j_gene: TRBJ2-1; d_gene: TRBD2; len: 13; CDR3nt: TGCAGCGCCGCCGGGACTAGCGGCAATGAGCAGTTCTTC; CDR3aa: CSAAGTSGNEQFF
v_gene: TRBV28; abundance: .; j_gene: TRBJ2-6; d_gene: TRBD1; len: 15; CDR3nt: TGTGCCAGCAGAAGGGACAGGGGTTGGGCCAACGTCCTGACTTTC; CDR3aa: CASRRDRGWANVLTF
v_gene: TRBV10-3; abundance: .; j_gene: TRBJ1-1; d_gene: .; len: 11; CDR3nt: TGTGCCATCAGTGGCGGCAGGGAGGCTTTCTTT; CDR3aa: CAISGGREAFF
v_gene: TRBV6-5; abundance: .; j_gene: TRBJ2-7; d_gene: TRBD1; len: 15; CDR3nt: TGTGCCAGCAGTCCCAGGGGACAGGGAGTCTACGAGCAGTACTTC; CDR3aa: CASSPRGQGVYEQYF
v_gene: TRBV27; abundance: .; j_gene: TRBJ2-3; d_gene: .; len: 16; CDR3nt: TGTGCCAGCAGTTTAGCCGGACTCCTCAGCACAGATACGCAGTATTTT; CDR3aa: CASSLAGLLSTDTQYF
v_gene: TRBV15; abundance: .; j_gene: TRBJ2-3; d_gene: .; len: 13; CDR3nt: TGTGCCGTCACCACAGGCCTCACAGATACGCAGTATTTT; CDR3aa: CAVTTGLTDTQYF
v_gene: TRBV19; abundance: .; j_gene: TRBJ2-2; d_gene: TRBD1; len: 15; CDR3nt: TGTGCCAGTAGGCTCCCGGGACAGTCGGTCGGGGAGCTGTTTTTT; CDR3aa: CASRLPGQSVGELFF
v_gene: TRBV10-3; abundance: .; j_gene: TRBJ2-7; d_gene: TRBD2; len: 12; CDR3nt: TGTGCCATCAGCGGCGGGAGCGACGAGCAGTACTTC; CDR3aa: CAISGGSDEQYF
v_gene: TRBV7-2; abundance: .; j_gene: TRBJ2-7; d_gene: .; len: 14; CDR3nt: TGTGCCAGCAGCCGTCGGACGGTTGGCTACGAGCAGTACTTC; CDR3aa: CASSRRTVGYEQYF
v_gene: TRBV19; abundance: once; j_gene: TRBJ2-1; d_gene: .; len: 17; CDR3nt: TGTGCCAGTAGTATAGCCTTGGGACTGACCCCCTACAATGAGCAGTTCTTC; CDR3aa: CASSIALGLTPYNEQFF
v_gene: TRBV5-4; abundance: .; j_gene: TRBJ2-3; d_gene: TRBD1; len: 16; CDR3nt: TGTGCCAGCAGCTACGACAGGGCAGGGGGAACAGATACGCAGTATTTT; CDR3aa: CASSYDRAGGTDTQYF
v_gene: TRBV28; abundance: .; j_gene: TRBJ2-2; d_gene: .; len: 16; CDR3nt: TGTGCCAGCAGTCCCCGGGACTGGGCGAACACCGGGGAGCTGTTTTTT; CDR3aa: CASSPRDWANTGELFF
v_gene: TRBV10-1; abundance: .; j_gene: TRBJ2-2; d_gene: .; len: 16; CDR3nt: TGCGCCAGCAGTGAGTCGTGGCAGGGACATCCCGGGGAGCTGTTTTTT; CDR3aa: CASSESWQGHPGELFF
v_gene: TRBV27; abundance: .; j_gene: TRBJ2-5; d_gene: TRBD2; len: 15; CDR3nt: TGTGCCAGCAGAGGACTAGCGGGTAACCAAGAGACCCAGTACTTC; CDR3aa: CASRGLAGNQETQYF
v_gene: TRBV5-1; abundance: once; j_gene: TRBJ2-3; d_gene: .; len: 15; CDR3nt: TGCGCCAGCAGCCTCAGACAGTTTGACACAGATACGCAGTATTTT; CDR3aa: CASSLRQFDTDTQYF
v_gene: TRBV28; abundance: once; j_gene: TRBJ1-2; d_gene: .; len: 14; CDR3nt: TGTGCCAGCAGCTTCCTTTCCGAAGGGTATGGCTACACCTTC; CDR3aa: CASSFLSEGYGYTF
v_gene: TRBV5-4; abundance: .; j_gene: TRBJ2-5; d_gene: TRBD2; len: 15; CDR3nt: TGTGCCAGCAGCTTACGGGAGGGGTACCAAGAGACCCAGTACTTC; CDR3aa: CASSLREGYQETQYF
v_gene: TRBV28; abundance: .; j_gene: TRBJ2-7; d_gene: .; len: 13; CDR3nt: TGTGCCAGCTCTACCGGATCCGGGTACGAGCAGTACTTC; CDR3aa: CASSTGSGYEQYF
v_gene: TRBV27; abundance: .; j_gene: TRBJ2-3; d_gene: TRBD1; len: 13; CDR3nt: TGTGCCAGCAGTCCAACCCCCGGGACAGCGGAGTTTTTT; CDR3aa: CASSPTPGTAEFF
v_gene: TRBV19; abundance: .; j_gene: TRBJ2-7; d_gene: .; len: 14; CDR3nt: TGTGCCAGTAGTATTCGTCTGGCATCCTACGAGCAGTACTTC; CDR3aa: CASSIRLASYEQYF
v_gene: TRBV29-1; abundance: once; j_gene: TRBJ2-3; d_gene: .; len: 16; CDR3nt: TGCAGCGTTGCTAGGTGGGCCCCCCGAGGGACAGATACGCAGTATTTT; CDR3aa: CSVARWAPRGTDTQYF
v_gene: TRBV27; abundance: .; j_gene: TRBJ2-2; d_gene: .; len: 13; CDR3nt: TGTGCCAGCAGCCCCAGGCTGGTAGGGGAGCTGTTTTTT; CDR3aa: CASSPRLVGELFF
v_gene: TRBV19; abundance: .; j_gene: TRBJ2-5; d_gene: .; len: 13; CDR3nt: TGTGCCAGTAGTATGGCCAGTCAAGAGACCCAGTACTTC; CDR3aa: CASSMASQETQYF
v_gene: TRBV27; abundance: once; j_gene: TRBJ2-1; d_gene: TRBD2; len: 12; CDR3nt: TGTGCCTCCGGGGGGTTGTACAATGAGCAGTTCTTC; CDR3aa: CASGGLYNEQFF
v_gene: TRBV18; abundance: .; j_gene: TRBJ2-7; d_gene: .; len: 14; CDR3nt: TGTGCCAGCTCACCTCTTGACAGAGCCTACGAGCAGTACTTC; CDR3aa: CASSPLDRAYEQYF
v_gene: TRBV15; abundance: .; j_gene: TRBJ1-2; d_gene: TRBD1; len: 19; CDR3nt: TGTGCCACCAGCAGGGGGACCGTGGACAGGGGGTTAGACCGCTATGGCTACACCTTC; CDR3aa: CATSRGTVDRGLDRYGYTF
v_gene: TRBV4-3; abundance: .; j_gene: TRBJ2-7; d_gene: TRBD1; len: 14; CDR3nt: TGCGCCAGCAGCCAACGACAGGGGAGATTAGAGCAGTACTTC; CDR3aa: CASSQRQGRLEQYF
v_gene: TRBV19; abundance: .; j_gene: TRBJ2-5; d_gene: .; len: 13; CDR3nt: TGTGCCAGTAGTATAGCAGGAGGAGAGACCCAGTACTTC; CDR3aa: CASSIAGGETQYF
v_gene: TRBV10-3; abundance: .; j_gene: TRBJ2-7; d_gene: .; len: 14; CDR3nt: TGTGCCATCAGTGAGTCACAGGGAACCCACGAGCAGTACTTC; CDR3aa: CAISESQGTHEQYF
v_gene: TRBV5-6; abundance: .; j_gene: TRBJ2-1; d_gene: TRBD2; len: 15; CDR3nt: TGTGCCAGCAGCTACAGACTAGCGGCCTCTGGTGAGCAGTTCTTC; CDR3aa: CASSYRLAASGEQFF
v_gene: TRBV6-6; abundance: once; j_gene: TRBJ2-7; d_gene: .; len: 15; CDR3nt: TGTGCCAGCAGTTACTCGGCAGCAGGGACCTACGAGCAGTACTTC; CDR3aa: CASSYSAAGTYEQYF
v_gene: TRBV4-3; abundance: .; j_gene: TRBJ2-7; d_gene: TRBD2; len: 16; CDR3nt: TGCGCCAGCAGCCAAGATCTTACTAGCGGGATCTACGAGCAGTACTTC; CDR3aa: CASSQDLTSGIYEQYF
v_gene: TRBV7-2; abundance: .; j_gene: TRBJ2-3; d_gene: .; len: 17; CDR3nt: TGTGCCAGCAGCCTAGGATACAGCGCTAGGTGGGCAGATACGCAGTATTTT; CDR3aa: CASSLGYSARWADTQYF
v_gene: TRBV4-1; abundance: few; j_gene: TRBJ1-5; d_gene: .; len: 17; CDR3nt: TGCGCCAGCAGCCCTCAACCAGGCGGGCAGTCCAATCAGCCCCAGCATTTT; CDR3aa: CASSPQPGGQSNQPQHF
v_gene: TRBV5-1; abundance: .; j_gene: TRBJ2-1; d_gene: TRBD2; len: 16; CDR3nt: TGCGCCAGCAGCTTGCGCGCGAGCGGGGGATACAATGAGCAGTTCTTC; CDR3aa: CASSLRASGGYNEQFF
v_gene: TRBV9; abundance: .; j_gene: TRBJ2-3; d_gene: .; len: 12; CDR3nt: TGTGCCAGCAGCTTCCCCACAGATACGCAGTATTTT; CDR3aa: CASSFPTDTQYF
v_gene: TRBV9; abundance: .; j_gene: TRBJ2-1; d_gene: TRBD2; len: 16; CDR3nt: TGTGCCAGCAGCGTAGCGAGCGGGAGGGCCTACAATGAGCAGTTCTTC; CDR3aa: CASSVASGRAYNEQFF
v_gene: TRBV2; abundance: .; j_gene: TRBJ1-1; d_gene: .; len: 15; CDR3nt: TGTGCCAGCAGTGATCTTTTCGGGGGAATCACTGAAGCTTTCTTT; CDR3aa: CASSDLFGGITEAFF
v_gene: TRBV2; abundance: .; j_gene: TRBJ2-1; d_gene: .; len: 16; CDR3nt: TGTGCCAGCAGGGAATGGACGGAGAGCTCCTACAATGAGCAGTTCTTC; CDR3aa: CASREWTESSYNEQFF
v_gene: TRBV2; abundance: once; j_gene: TRBJ1-5; d_gene: .; len: 15; CDR3nt: TGTGCCAGCAGTGTGACAGGAGGAAGCAATCAGCCCCAGCATTTT; CDR3aa: CASSVTGGSNQPQHF
v_gene: TRBV28; abundance: .; j_gene: TRBJ1-1; d_gene: .; len: 13; CDR3nt: TGTGCCAGCGAGGGAGATTTAAACACTGAAGCTTTCTTT; CDR3aa: CASEGDLNTEAFF
v_gene: TRBV2; abundance: .; j_gene: TRBJ2-7; d_gene: TRBD1; len: 13; CDR3nt: TGTGCCAGCAGAAGGACAGGGGACTACGAGCAGTACTTC; CDR3aa: CASRRTGDYEQYF
v_gene: TRBV11-1; abundance: .; j_gene: TRBJ2-1; d_gene: TRBD2; len: 14; CDR3nt: TGTGCCAGCCAGACTAGCGGGACTTACAATGAGCAGTTCTTC; CDR3aa: CASQTSGTYNEQFF
v_gene: TRBV9; abundance: .; j_gene: TRBJ2-7; d_gene: TRBD1; len: 16; CDR3nt: TGTGCCAGCAGCGGAGCGGACAGGGAAGGTTCCTACGAGCAGTACTTC; CDR3aa: CASSGADREGSYEQYF
v_gene: TRBV11-2; abundance: .; j_gene: TRBJ2-1; d_gene: TRBD2; len: 18; CDR3nt: TGTGCCAGCAGCTTAGGGTCAGGACTAGGGAGCTCCTACAATGAGCAGTTCTTC; CDR3aa: CASSLGSGLGSSYNEQFF
v_gene: TRBV9; abundance: .; j_gene: TRBJ2-1; d_gene: TRBD2; len: 18; CDR3nt: TGTGCCAGCAGCGGGATGGGACTAGCGGGGGTCTCCTACAATGAGCAGTTCTTC; CDR3aa: CASSGMGLAGVSYNEQFF
v_gene: TRBV2; abundance: .; j_gene: TRBJ2-1; d_gene: .; len: 15; CDR3nt: TGTGCCAGCAGTGAATTACCAGCGAGACACAATGAGCAGTTCTTC; CDR3aa: CASSELPARHNEQFF
v_gene: TRBV10-3; abundance: .; j_gene: TRBJ1-3; d_gene: .; len: 15; CDR3nt: TGTGCCATCAGTGAGTCTTACGGCATTGGAAACACCATATATTTT; CDR3aa: CAISESYGIGNTIYF
v_gene: TRBV7-9; abundance: .; j_gene: TRBJ2-5; d_gene: .; len: 13; CDR3nt: TGTGCCAGCAGCGTGAGGGGCGGAGAGACCCAGTACTTC; CDR3aa: CASSVRGGETQYF
v_gene: TRBV4-1; abundance: .; j_gene: TRBJ2-1; d_gene: TRBD2; len: 18; CDR3nt: TGCGCCAGCAGCCAAGGGAATCTGGGGACTAGCTCAGGCAATGAGCAGTTCTTC; CDR3aa: CASSQGNLGTSSGNEQFF
v_gene: TRBV7-8; abundance: .; j_gene: TRBJ1-5; d_gene: .; len: 17; CDR3nt: TGTGCCAGCAGCTTAGATTCGGTGCCTTATAGCAATCAGCCCCAGCATTTT; CDR3aa: CASSLDSVPYSNQPQHF
v_gene: TRBV19; abundance: .; j_gene: TRBJ2-7; d_gene: TRBD2; len: 13; CDR3nt: TGTGCCAGTAGTACGCTAGCGGGGCACGAGCAGTACTTC; CDR3aa: CASSTLAGHEQYF
v_gene: TRBV30; abundance: .; j_gene: TRBJ1-2; d_gene: .; len: 11; CDR3nt: TGTGCCTGGAGTTGGGGGGTGAGATACACCTTC; CDR3aa: CAWSWGVRYTF
v_gene: TRBV15; abundance: .; j_gene: TRBJ2-3; d_gene: TRBD2; len: 15; CDR3nt: TGTGCCACCACCGCTAGCGGGAGAGTGTCAGATACGCAGTATTTT; CDR3aa: CATTASGRVSDTQYF
v_gene: TRBV9; abundance: once; j_gene: TRBJ2-2; d_gene: .; len: 17; CDR3nt: TGTGCCAGCAGCGTTGTTGGCGTGGGGACGAACACCGGGGAGCTGTTTTTT; CDR3aa: CASSVVGVGTNTGELFF
v_gene: TRBV6-1; abundance: .; j_gene: TRBJ2-2; d_gene: .; len: 15; CDR3nt: TGTGCCAGCACCAGCATCTTATCCCGCTCCGGGGAGCTGTTTTTT; CDR3aa: CASTSILSRSGELFF
v_gene: TRBV11-2; abundance: .; j_gene: TRBJ2-2; d_gene: TRBD1; len: 18; CDR3nt: TGTGCCAGCAGCTTAGGACCCTGGACAGGGGGCAACACCGGGGAGCTGTTTTTT; CDR3aa: CASSLGPWTGGNTGELFF